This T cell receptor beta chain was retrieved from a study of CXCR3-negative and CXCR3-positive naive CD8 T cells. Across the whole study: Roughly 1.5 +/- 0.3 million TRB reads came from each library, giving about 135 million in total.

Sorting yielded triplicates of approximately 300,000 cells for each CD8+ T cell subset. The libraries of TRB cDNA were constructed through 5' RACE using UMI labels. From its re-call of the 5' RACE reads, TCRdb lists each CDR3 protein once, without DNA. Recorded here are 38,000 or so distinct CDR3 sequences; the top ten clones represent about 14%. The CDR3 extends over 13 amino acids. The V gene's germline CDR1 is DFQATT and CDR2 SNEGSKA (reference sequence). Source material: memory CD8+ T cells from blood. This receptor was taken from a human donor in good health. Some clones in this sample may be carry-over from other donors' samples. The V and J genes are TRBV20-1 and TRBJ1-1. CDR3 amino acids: CSSWSGPITEAFF.